The clone carrying this TCR beta chain has ten or more counts. Its antigen is currently unknown. This sample is drawn from a study of T cell repertoires in cytomegalovirus infection. The wider study: Public TCR beta signatures were indicative of both CMV infection and a matching HLA type. Study-wide results and caveats: The ex vivo response was dominated by HLA-C-restricted CMV-specific TCR beta clonotypes.

One entry per CDR3 protein, called by TCRdb with MiXCR from the reads. This table has 65,000 to 95,000 distinct CDR3 sequences, roughly 3.7% appearing once. The sequence derives from a human donor in good health (CMV status not recorded). Some clones in this sample may be carry-over from other donors' samples. Material for sequencing was PBMCs.

The CDR3 nucleotides are TGTGCCAGCAGCCCAGACAGGGAAGCCTACGAGCAGTACTTC. Residues: CASSPDREAYEQYF. The rearrangement uses TRBV7-6 and TRBJ2-7; 7 bases match TRBD1. CDR1 is SGHVS and CDR2 is FNYEAQ in the germline V gene. This CDR3 comprises 14 residues. V shed 5 bases, J shed 2 bases, and the junction held 6 bases outside the gene matches.